Below are 20 T cell receptor beta chains sequenced from a single sample in a study of T cells in Graves' hyperthyroidism and ophthalmopathy. The investigators amplified TCR beta CDR3 regions from RNA transcripts. An initial round of RT-PCR targeting the TCR CDR3 relied on the HTBI primer set. Each CDR3 protein gets one entry after TCRdb re-called the multiplex PCR reads with MiXCR. The sample has about 290,000 distinct CDR3 sequences, about 15% seen once; the top ten hold roughly 30%. The sample consisted of blood. The source of these receptors is a woman between 50 and 59 years old with Graves' hyperthyroidism that later progressed to Graves' ophthalmopathy.

This clonotype was detected ten times or more. The chain employs TRBV6-1 and TRBJ1-2; the D gene is possibly TRBD1 (5 bases). Trimming took off 2 bases at V and 3 bases at J, with 10 bases between the two ends. This CDR3 contains 14 residues. The germline V gene encodes CDR1 MNHNS and CDR2 SASEGT. CDR3 sequence: CASSEMGRDYGYTF. DNA for the CDR3: TGTGCCAGCAGTGAAATGGGCAGGGACTATGGCTACACCTTC.

Many counts were recorded for this clonotype. The chain carries TRBV28 and TRBJ1-1; 7 bases are shared with TRBD1. V was pared by 5 bases and J by 2 bases, with 8 bases of the junction left unmatched. Germline CDR1 MDHEN, CDR2 SYDVKM. This CDR3 is built from 15 residues. The CDR3 sequence is CASSAPGGTNTEAFF. DNA for the CDR3: TGTGCCAGCAGTGCCCCAGGGGGTACCAACACTGAAGCTTTCTTT.

Ten or more counts support this clonotype. V gene TRBV5-1 combines with J gene TRBJ2-1; TRBD2 is a possible D gene (6 bases). Trimming took 2 bases from V and 7 from J, leaving 16 bases between them. The CDR3 covers 15 residues. Germline-derived CDR1 and CDR2 are SGHRS and YFSETQ. Written as DNA, the CDR3 is TGCGCCAGCAGCTTCTCAGCGGGCATAGAAAATGAGCAGTTCTTC. Protein sequence: CASSFSAGIENEQFF.

This clonotype appeared many times. The chain carries TRBV30 and TRBJ2-7, with D perhaps matching TRBD1 or TRBD2 (5 bases each). The CDR3 has 13 residues. V lost 1 base, J lost 3 bases, and 10 bases lay in between. In germline, CDR1 is GTSNPN, CDR2 SVGIG (reference sequence). CDR3 region: CAWSDGANYEQYF. CDR3 nucleotide sequence: TGTGCCTGGAGTGACGGGGCCAACTACGAGCAGTACTTC.

There are many counts of this clonotype. The J gene is TRBJ2-1, the V gene TRBV10-3; 10 bases fit TRBD2. Germline CDR1 and CDR2: ENHRY and SYGVKD. V was pared by 9 bases and J by 6 bases, with 14 bases of the junction left unmatched. The CDR3 length is 16 residues. CDR3 DNA: TGTGCCATTTCTCTAACCCTAGCGGGAGTAGGCAATGAGCAGTTCTTC. Encoded protein: CAISLTLAGVGNEQFF.

The chain combines TRBV5-1 with TRBJ2-7, with a tentative D call TRBD2 (5 bases). The CDR3 is 15 amino acids. Germline V CDR1 and CDR2: SGHRS, YFSETQ. The V and J ends lost 0 bases and 0 bases respectively, with 10 bases between them. The CDR3 loop reads CASSLVWGDSYEQYF. The DNA of the CDR3 is TGCGCCAGCAGCTTGGTGTGGGGAGACTCCTACGAGCAGTACTTC.

The sample holds a few counts of this clonotype. At one end the junction does not follow the germline gene, possibly because of a read error. V is TRBV15 and J is TRBJ1-2; the match to TRBD1 covers 7 bases. The CDR3 is 16 residues long. CDR1 and CDR2 from the germline V gene are LNHNV and YYDKDF (reference sequence). Here the CDR3 DNA reads TGTGCCACCAGCGGAGAGGGCCCCCGACAGGGTGGTGGCTACACCTTC. Translating gives CATSGEGPRQGGGYTF.

This clonotype showed up many times. The V gene is TRBV28, the J gene TRBJ2-1, with 12 bases matching TRBD2. The CDR3 extends over 16 amino acids. CDR1 and CDR2 (germline): MDHEN, SYDVKM. The junction had 8 bases not matched to a gene; V was cut back by 2 bases and J by 9 bases. The CDR3 sequence: CASSLALAGGTGEQFF. Here the CDR3 DNA reads TGTGCCAGCAGTTTAGCGCTAGCGGGAGGGACCGGTGAGCAGTTCTTC.

This clonotype appeared many times. The CDR3 DNA reads as TGCAGTGCTAGAGATTGGCTAGCCCGAACAGATACGCAGTATTTT. This gives the protein CSARDWLARTDTQYF. The chain couples TRBV20-1 to TRBJ2-3, with D possibly matching TRBD2 (5 bases). The CDR3 is made up of 15 amino acids. Trimming removed 0 bases from V and 3 bases from J, with 13 bases in between. The germline gives CDR1 DFQATT, CDR2 SNEGSKA (reference sequence).

The sample holds many counts of this clonotype. The V gene is TRBV3-1, the J gene TRBJ1-4, with D unresolved. V was cut by 2 bases and J by 14 bases, with 12 bases left in between. Germline V gene lookup returns CDR1 LGHDT and CDR2 YNNKEL (reference sequence). The CDR3 extends over 12 amino acids. This chain's CDR3 is CASSQLTQFLFF. The CDR3 DNA reads TGTGCCAGCAGCCAACTCACGCAGTTTCTGTTTTTT.

This clonotype occurred many times. The CDR3 DNA reads TGCAGTGCCACGACCCCCTTCGAAGGAACCGGGGAGCTGTTTTTT. It translates to CSATTPFEGTGELFF. The rearrangement joins TRBV20-1 to TRBJ2-2, with D unresolved. CDR1 and CDR2 (germline): DFQATT, SNEGSKA (reference sequence). V was shortened by 6 bases and J by 5 bases, with 19 bases between the two germline ends. This CDR3 region has 15 residues.

This clonotype has at least ten counts. This rearrangement joins TRBV15 to TRBJ2-1; TRBD2 matches at 9 bases. The CDR3 runs 16 residues. Germline V gives CDR1 LNHNV, CDR2 YYDKDF (reference sequence). The V gene end was trimmed by 3 bases and the J gene end by 7 bases; junction bases not matched to a gene: 10. CDR3 sequence: CATSRDIAGVGNEQFF. CDR3 coding DNA: TGTGCCACCAGCAGGGATATAGCGGGAGTTGGTAATGAGCAGTTCTTC.

V gene TRBV19 combines with J gene TRBJ2-6; D possibly corresponds to TRBD1 (5 bases). The CDR3 spans 17 residues. The V gene lost 5 bases and the J gene lost 0 bases, with 14 bases spanning the gap. Per germline, CDR1 LNHDA and CDR2 SQIVND (reference sequence). CDR3 nucleotides: TGTGCCAGTAGTTCAGGGCTCCCCACCTCTGGGGCCAACGTCCTGACTTTC. This encodes CASSSGLPTSGANVLTF.

This clonotype has a count of ten or more. The chain couples TRBV3-1 to TRBJ2-3, with D unclear. Germline CDR1 and CDR2: LGHDT and YNNKEL (reference sequence). The CDR3 length is 12 residues. V lost 4 bases, J lost 4 bases, and 6 bases lay in between. The CDR3: CASSLGPDTQYF. The CDR3, as DNA: TGTGCCAGCAGCCTCGGTCCAGATACGCAGTATTTT.

There are many counts of this clonotype. The rearrangement links TRBV3-1 to TRBJ2-1; 8 bases are a match to TRBD2. This CDR3 spans 16 amino acids. J lost 10 bases, V lost 4 bases, and 15 bases had no gene match. Germline CDR1 reads LGHDT; CDR2 reads YNNKEL (reference sequence). For the CDR3, the DNA is TGTGCCAGCAGCCTAAGCGGGACTAGGGCCGTCGGGGAGCAGTTCTTC. Amino acid sequence: CASSLSGTRAVGEQFF.

This clonotype was found many times. The chain recombines TRBV5-1 with TRBJ2-3; D not resolved. CDR3 size: 15 residues. Germline values: CDR1 SGHRS, CDR2 YFSETQ. V lost 1 base to trimming and J lost 0 bases, with 9 bases between them. This chain's CDR3 is CASSLQRPSTDTQYF. Written as DNA, the CDR3 is TGCGCCAGCAGCTTGCAGAGACCTAGCACAGATACGCAGTATTTT.

This clonotype was observed at least ten times. The chain employs TRBV7-2 and TRBJ1-1; D is undetermined. This CDR3 is built from 12 residues. Germline lookup yields CDR1 SGHTA and CDR2 FQGNSA. The V gene lost 1 base and the J gene lost 11 bases, with 11 bases spanning the gap. DNA for the CDR3: TGTGCCAGCAGCTTAGGGACGTTGGATGCTTTCTTT. As protein: CASSLGTLDAFF.

This clonotype was counted many times. The chain employs TRBV20-1 and TRBJ2-3; D is ambiguous. V gave up 4 bases and J gave up 0 bases, with 11 bases separating them. There are 14 residues in the CDR3. Germline V CDR1 and CDR2: DFQATT, SNEGSKA (reference sequence). The CDR3 sequence: CSATDTSSTDTQYF. The CDR3 nucleotides are TGCAGTGCTACTGACACCTCTAGCACAGATACGCAGTATTTT.

This clonotype was recorded a few times. This chain links TRBV19 with TRBJ2-1; D not certain. Germline loops: CDR1 LNHDA, CDR2 SQIVND (reference sequence). This CDR3 comprises 13 residues. V lost 10 bases, J lost 6 bases, and 16 bases lay in between. CDR3 protein: CATTYGVFNEQFF. CDR3 nucleotide sequence: TGTGCCACCACTTATGGGGTTTTCAATGAGCAGTTCTTC.

Ten or more counts support this clonotype. A read error is possible here, since a much larger clone lies one base away. J is TRBJ1-1 and V is TRBV30; D remains unclear. Trimming took off 0 bases at V and 4 bases at J, with 15 bases between the two ends. Germline V gene sequence: CDR1 GTSNPN, CDR2 SVGIG (reference sequence). The CDR3 consists of 15 residues. The DNA for the CDR3 is TGTGCCTGGAGTGTATTGGGAACAGCGAGCACTGAAGCTTTCTTT. Residues: CAWSVLGTASTEAFF.